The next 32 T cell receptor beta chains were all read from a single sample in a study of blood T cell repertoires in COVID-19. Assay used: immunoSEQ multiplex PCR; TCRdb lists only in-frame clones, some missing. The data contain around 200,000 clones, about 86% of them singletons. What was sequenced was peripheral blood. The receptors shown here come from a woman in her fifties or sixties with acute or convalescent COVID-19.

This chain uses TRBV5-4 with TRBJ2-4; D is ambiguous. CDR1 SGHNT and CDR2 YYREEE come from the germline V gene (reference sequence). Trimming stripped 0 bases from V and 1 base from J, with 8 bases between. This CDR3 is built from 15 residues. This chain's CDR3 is CASSLGNSAKNIQYF. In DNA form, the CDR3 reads TGTGCCAGCAGCTTGGGGAATAGCGCCAAAAACATTCAGTACTTC.

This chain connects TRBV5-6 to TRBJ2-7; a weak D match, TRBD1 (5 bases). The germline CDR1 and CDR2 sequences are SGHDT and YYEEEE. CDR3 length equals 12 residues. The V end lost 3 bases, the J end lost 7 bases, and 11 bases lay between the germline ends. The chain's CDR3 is CASSSYRGEQYF. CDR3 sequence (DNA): TGTGCCAGCAGCTCTTATAGGGGAGAGCAGTACTTC.

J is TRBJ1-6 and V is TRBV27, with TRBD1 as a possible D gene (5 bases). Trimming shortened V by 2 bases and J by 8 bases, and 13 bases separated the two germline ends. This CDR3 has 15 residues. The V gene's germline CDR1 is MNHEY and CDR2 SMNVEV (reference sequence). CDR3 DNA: TGTGCCAGCAGTTTAGCACAGGTTGGGGATTCACCCCTCCACTTT. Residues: CASSLAQVGDSPLHF.

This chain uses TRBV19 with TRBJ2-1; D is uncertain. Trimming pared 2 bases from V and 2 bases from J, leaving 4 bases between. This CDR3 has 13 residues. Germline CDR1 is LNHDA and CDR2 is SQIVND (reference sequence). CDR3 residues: CASSIPTYNEQFF. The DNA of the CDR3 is TGTGCCAGTAGTATACCAACCTACAATGAGCAGTTCTTC.

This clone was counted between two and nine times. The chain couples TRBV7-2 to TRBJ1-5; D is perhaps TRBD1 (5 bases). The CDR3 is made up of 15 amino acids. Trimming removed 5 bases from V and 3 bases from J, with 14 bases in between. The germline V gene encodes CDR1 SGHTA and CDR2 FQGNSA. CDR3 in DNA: TGTGCCAGCAGCCCCGACAGAGCATCCAATCAGCCCCAGCATTTT. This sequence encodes CASSPDRASNQPQHF.

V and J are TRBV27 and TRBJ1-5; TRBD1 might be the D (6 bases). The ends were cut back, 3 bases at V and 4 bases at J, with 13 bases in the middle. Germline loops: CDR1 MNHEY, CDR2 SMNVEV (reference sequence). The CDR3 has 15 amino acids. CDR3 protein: CASSLDDRPNQPQHF. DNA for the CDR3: TGTGCCAGCAGTTTGGACGACAGGCCGAATCAGCCCCAGCATTTT.

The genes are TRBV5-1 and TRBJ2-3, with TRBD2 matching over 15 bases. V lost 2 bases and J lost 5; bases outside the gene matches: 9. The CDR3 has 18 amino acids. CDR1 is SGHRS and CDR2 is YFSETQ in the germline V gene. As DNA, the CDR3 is TGCGCCAGCAGCTTCTCGAGGACTAGCGGGGGGGCGGTAGATACGCAGTATTTT. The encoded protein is CASSFSRTSGGAVDTQYF.

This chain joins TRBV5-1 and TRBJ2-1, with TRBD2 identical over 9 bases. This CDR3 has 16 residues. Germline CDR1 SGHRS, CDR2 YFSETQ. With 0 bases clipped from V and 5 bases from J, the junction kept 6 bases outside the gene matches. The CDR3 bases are TGCGCCAGCAGCTTGGCGGCGGGGGGGCCGGACAATGAGCAGTTCTTC. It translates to CASSLAAGGPDNEQFF. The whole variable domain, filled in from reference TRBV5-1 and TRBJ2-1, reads KAGVTQTPRYLIKTRGQQVTLSCSPISGHRSVSWYQQTPGQGLQFLFEYFSETQRNKGNFPGRFSGRQFSNSRSEMNVSTLELGDSALYLCASSLAAGGPDNEQFFGPGTRLTVL.

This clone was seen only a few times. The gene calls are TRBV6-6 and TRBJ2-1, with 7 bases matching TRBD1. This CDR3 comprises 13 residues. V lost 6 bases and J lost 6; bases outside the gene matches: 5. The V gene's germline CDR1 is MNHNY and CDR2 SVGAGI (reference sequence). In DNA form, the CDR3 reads TGTGCCAGCAGCTATCGGGACAGCAATGAGCAGTTCTTC. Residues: CASSYRDSNEQFF.

CDR3 sequence reads: CASSPSGRFSGYTF. Here the CDR3 DNA reads TGTGCCAGCAGCCCCTCAGGCCGTTTTTCGGGCTACACCTTC. The rearrangement uses TRBV3-1 (or the pseudogene TRBV3-2) and TRBJ1-2; D is unresolved. This CDR3 spans 14 amino acids. CDR1 and CDR2 from the germline V gene are LGHDT and YNNKEL (reference sequence). V was pared by 4 bases and J by 8 bases, with 17 bases between.

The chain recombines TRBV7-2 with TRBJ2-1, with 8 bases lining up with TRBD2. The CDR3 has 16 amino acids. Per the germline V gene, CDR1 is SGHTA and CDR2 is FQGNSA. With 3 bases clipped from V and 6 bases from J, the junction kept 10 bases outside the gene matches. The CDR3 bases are TGTGCCAGCAGCTTCCCAGGACTAGCTGTGGGCAATGAGCAGTTCTTC. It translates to CASSFPGLAVGNEQFF.

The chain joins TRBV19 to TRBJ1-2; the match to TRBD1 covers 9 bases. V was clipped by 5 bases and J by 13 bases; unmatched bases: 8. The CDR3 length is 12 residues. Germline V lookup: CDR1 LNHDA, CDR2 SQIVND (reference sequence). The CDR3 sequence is CASSPLQGAGTF. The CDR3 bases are TGTGCCAGTAGTCCCCTACAGGGGGCAGGCACCTTC.

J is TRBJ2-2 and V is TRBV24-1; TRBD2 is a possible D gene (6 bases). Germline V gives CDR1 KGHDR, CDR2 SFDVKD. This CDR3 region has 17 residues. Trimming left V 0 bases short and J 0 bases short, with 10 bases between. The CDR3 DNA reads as TGTGCCACCAGTGATTTGGGAGGGACTTCGAACACCGGGGAGCTGTTTTTT. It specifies CATSDLGGTSNTGELFF.

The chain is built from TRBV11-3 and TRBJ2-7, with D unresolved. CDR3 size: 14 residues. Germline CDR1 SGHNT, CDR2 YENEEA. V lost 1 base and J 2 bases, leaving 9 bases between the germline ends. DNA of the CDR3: TGTGCCAGCAGCTTAGGTCGGGTAGCCTACGAGCAGTACTTC. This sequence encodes CASSLGRVAYEQYF. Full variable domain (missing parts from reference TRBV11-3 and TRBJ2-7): EAGVVQSPRYKIIEKKQPVAFWCNPISGHNTLYWYLQNLGQGPELLIRYENEEAVDDSQLPKDRFSAERLKGVDSTLKIQPAELGDSAVYLCASSLGRVAYEQYFGPGTRLTVT.

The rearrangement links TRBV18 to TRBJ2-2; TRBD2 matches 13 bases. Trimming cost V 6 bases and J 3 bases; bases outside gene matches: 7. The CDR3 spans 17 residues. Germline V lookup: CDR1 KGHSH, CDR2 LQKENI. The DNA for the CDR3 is TGTGCCAGCTCGCCGGGACTAGCGGGAACCTACACCGGGGAGCTGTTTTTT. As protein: CASSPGLAGTYTGELFF.

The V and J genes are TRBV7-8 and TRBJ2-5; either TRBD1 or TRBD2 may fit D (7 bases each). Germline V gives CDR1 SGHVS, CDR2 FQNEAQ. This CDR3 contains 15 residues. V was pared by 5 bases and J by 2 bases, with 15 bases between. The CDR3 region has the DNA TGTGCCAGCAGCCAGGGGGGGACAAGACAAGAGACCCAGTACTTC. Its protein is CASSQGGTRQETQYF.

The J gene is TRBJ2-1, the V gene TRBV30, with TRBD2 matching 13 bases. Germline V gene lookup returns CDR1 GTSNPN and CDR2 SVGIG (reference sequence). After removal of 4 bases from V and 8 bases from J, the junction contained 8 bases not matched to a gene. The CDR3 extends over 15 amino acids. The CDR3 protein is CAWNAGLAGADEQFF. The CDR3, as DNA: TGTGCCTGGAACGCCGGACTAGCGGGAGCGGATGAGCAGTTCTTC.

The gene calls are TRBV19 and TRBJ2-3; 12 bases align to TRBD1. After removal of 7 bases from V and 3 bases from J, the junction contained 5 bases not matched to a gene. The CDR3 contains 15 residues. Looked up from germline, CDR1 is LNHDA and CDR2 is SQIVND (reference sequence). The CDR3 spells CASTPGQGATDTQYF. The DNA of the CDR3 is TGTGCCAGTACCCCGGGACAGGGGGCAACAGATACGCAGTATTTT.

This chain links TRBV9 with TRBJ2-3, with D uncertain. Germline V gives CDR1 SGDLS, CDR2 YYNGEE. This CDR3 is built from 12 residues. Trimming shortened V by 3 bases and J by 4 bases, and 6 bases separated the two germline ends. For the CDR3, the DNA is TGTGCCAGCAGCGCAGGTTCAGATACGCAGTATTTT. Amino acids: CASSAGSDTQYF.

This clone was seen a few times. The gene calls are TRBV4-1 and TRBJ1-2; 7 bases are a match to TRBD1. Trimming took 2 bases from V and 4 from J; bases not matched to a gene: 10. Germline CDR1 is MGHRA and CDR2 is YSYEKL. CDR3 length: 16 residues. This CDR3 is CASSQSGQAIPYGYTF. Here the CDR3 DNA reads TGCGCCAGCAGCCAATCAGGACAGGCGATTCCCTATGGCTACACCTTC.

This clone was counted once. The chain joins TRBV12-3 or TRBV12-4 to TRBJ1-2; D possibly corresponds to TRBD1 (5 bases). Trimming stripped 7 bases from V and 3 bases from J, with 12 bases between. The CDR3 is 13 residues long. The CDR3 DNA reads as TGTGCCAGCACCGCAGGGCACTACTATGGCTACACCTTC. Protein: CASTAGHYYGYTF.

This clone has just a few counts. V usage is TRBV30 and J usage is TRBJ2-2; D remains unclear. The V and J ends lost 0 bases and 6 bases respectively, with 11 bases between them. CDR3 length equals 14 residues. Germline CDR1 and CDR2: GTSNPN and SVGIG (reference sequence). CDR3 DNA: TGTGCCTGGAGTGTACCTTGGCTTCCCGGGGAGCTGTTTTTT. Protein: CAWSVPWLPGELFF.

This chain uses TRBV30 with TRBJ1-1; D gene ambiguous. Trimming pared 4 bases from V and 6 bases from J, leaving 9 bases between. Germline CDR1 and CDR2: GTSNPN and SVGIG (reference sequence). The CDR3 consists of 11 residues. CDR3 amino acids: CAWIGVAEAFF. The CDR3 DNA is TGTGCCTGGATAGGAGTTGCTGAAGCTTTCTTT.

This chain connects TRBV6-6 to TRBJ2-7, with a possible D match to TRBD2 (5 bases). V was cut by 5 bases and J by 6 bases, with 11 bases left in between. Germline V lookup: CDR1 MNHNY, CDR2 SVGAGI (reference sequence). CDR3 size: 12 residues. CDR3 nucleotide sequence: TGTGCCAGCAGTCTTTCCGGGGTCGAGCAGTACTTC. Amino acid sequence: CASSLSGVEQYF.

CDR3 sequence: CASSRDRFFEAFF. For the CDR3, the DNA is TGTGCCAGCAGCCGAGACAGATTTTTTGAAGCTTTCTTT. The chain links TRBV5-6 to TRBJ1-1, with D tentatively TRBD1 (5 bases). Trimming removed 4 bases at V and 7 bases at J, with 14 bases between. The CDR3 extends over 13 amino acids. Germline assignment: CDR1 SGHDT and CDR2 YYEEEE.

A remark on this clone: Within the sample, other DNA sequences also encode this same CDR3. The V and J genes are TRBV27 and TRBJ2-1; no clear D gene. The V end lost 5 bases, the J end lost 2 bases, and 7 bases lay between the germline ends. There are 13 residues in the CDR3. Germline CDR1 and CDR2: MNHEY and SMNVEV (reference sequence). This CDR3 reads CASSPFPYNEQFF. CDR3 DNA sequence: TGTGCCAGCAGTCCCTTTCCCTACAATGAGCAGTTCTTC.

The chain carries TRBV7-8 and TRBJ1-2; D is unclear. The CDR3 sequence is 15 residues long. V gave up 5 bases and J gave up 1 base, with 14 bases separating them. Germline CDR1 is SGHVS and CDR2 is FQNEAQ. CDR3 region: CASSPRLEINYGYTF. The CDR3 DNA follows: TGTGCCAGCAGCCCCCGGTTAGAGATTAACTATGGCTACACCTTC.

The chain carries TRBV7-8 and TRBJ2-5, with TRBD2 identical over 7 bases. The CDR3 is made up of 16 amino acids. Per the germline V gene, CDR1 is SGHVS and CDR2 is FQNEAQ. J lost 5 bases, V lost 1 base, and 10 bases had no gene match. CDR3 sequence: CASSLGRPSGRETQYF. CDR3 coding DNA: TGTGCCAGCAGCTTAGGACGTCCTAGCGGTAGGGAGACCCAGTACTTC. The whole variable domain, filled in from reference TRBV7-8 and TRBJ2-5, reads GAGVSQSPRYKVAKRGQDVALRCDPISGHVSLFWYQQALGQGPEFLTYFQNEAQLDKSGLPSDRFFAERPEGSVSTLKIQRTQQEDSAVYLCASSLGRPSGRETQYFGPGTRLLVL.

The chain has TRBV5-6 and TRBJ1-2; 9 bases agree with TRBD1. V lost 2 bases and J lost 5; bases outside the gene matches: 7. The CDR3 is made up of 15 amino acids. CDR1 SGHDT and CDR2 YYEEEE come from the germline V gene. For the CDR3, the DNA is TGTGCCAGCAGCTTCCGGACAGGGGTGGGATATGGCTACACCTTC. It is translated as CASSFRTGVGYGYTF.

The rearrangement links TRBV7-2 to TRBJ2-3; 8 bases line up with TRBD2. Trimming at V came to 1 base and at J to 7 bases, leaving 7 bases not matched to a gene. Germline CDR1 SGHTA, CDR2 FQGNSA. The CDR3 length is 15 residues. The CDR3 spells CASSLEAGGTNTQYF. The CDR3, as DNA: TGTGCCAGCAGCTTAGAGGCGGGGGGAACAAATACGCAGTATTTT.

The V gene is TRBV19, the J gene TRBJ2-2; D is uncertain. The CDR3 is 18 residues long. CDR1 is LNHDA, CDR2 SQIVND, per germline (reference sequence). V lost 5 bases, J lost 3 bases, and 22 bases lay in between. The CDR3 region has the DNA TGTGCCAGTAGTCCCCTCGACCGGGTCTATTGGGACACCGGGGAGCTGTTTTTT. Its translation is CASSPLDRVYWDTGELFF.

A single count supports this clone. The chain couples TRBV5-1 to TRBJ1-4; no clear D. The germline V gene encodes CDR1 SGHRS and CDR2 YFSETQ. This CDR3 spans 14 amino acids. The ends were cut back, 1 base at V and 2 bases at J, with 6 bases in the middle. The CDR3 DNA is TGCGCCAGCAGCTTGTTGAGTACTAATGAAAAACTGTTTTTT. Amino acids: CASSLLSTNEKLFF.